This T cell receptor (beta chain) stems from a study of Ad26.COV2.S vaccination and SARS-CoV-2 variants. Overall study findings and caveats: Spike-specific TCR breadth was greater after Ad26.COV2.S than placebo.

The CDR3 length is 17 residues. V was cut by 1 base and J by 0 bases, with 15 bases left in between. From germline, CDR1 is MNHNS and CDR2 SASEGT. Indicated treatment: about 20 received Ad26.COV2.S at low or high dose, single or two shots; 5 received placebo; per-sample allocation not given. The samples date from day 63 after the first vaccine or placebo injection. Points on this clone: Its target is not known.

Profiling relied on immunoSEQ multiplex PCR, and the TCRdb table lists in-frame clones only, not all of them. The sample contains 350,000 to 450,000 clones, around 86% of which appear only once. The rearrangement joins TRBV6-1 to TRBJ1-2, with D unclear. The clonotype was recovered from a person aged 18-60 years who received the Ad26.COV2.S COVID-19 vaccine or a placebo. This specimen consisted of peripheral blood, obtained in a trial of Ad26.COV2.S vaccine versus placebo. The CDR3 region is CASSEERQILANYGYTF. Here the CDR3 DNA reads TGTGCCAGCAGTGAAGAGCGGCAGATATTAGCTAACTATGGCTACACCTTC.